The clone carrying this T cell receptor (beta chain) has at least ten counts. Its antigen is undetermined. These data are taken from a study of spatial heterogeneity in lung cancer. Points from the study as a whole: For expanded intratumoral alpha and beta TCRs, counts tracked tumor mutation counts.

Time point given: sample taken at primary tumor resection. Donors were 72 untreated early-stage non-small cell lung cancer patients. The input material, whole RNA from tumor, nontumor lung or frozen PBMC, was sequenced unsorted. Carried by each TCR cDNA molecule was a unique molecular identifier. TCRdb analysed the 5' RACE reads with MiXCR anew, one entry per CDR3 protein. Of thousands of distinct CDR3 sequences in the sample, 8.2% were seen once. CDR3 length: 14 amino acids. Per germline, CDR1 DFQATT and CDR2 SNEGSKA (reference sequence). Trimming took 6 bases from V and 0 from J, leaving 9 bases between them.

The receptor comes from a male donor with early-stage non-small cell lung cancer. Sequenced here: lung tumor tissue, sampled at surgery. The rearrangement joins TRBV20-1 to TRBJ2-6, with D possibly being TRBD1 (5 bases). CDR3 DNA: TGCAGTGCCCCGGACAACTCTGGGGCCAACGTCCTGACTTTC. Translated: CSAPDNSGANVLTF.